This T cell receptor beta chain comes out of a study of blood T cells in healthy people across ages (dated by TCRdb to between 2015 and 2017). Study-wide context: In model experiments, template switching captured roughly one uniquely barcoded TCR beta cDNA molecule for every two T cells. The study measured age-related changes in TCR beta repertoire diversity using deep sequencing normalized with unique cDNA molecular identifiers. The donors were split into four age groups: young (average around 15 years), middle-aged (about 40), aged (about 62) and long-lived (82). To avoid experimental bias, donors of different ages were spread randomly across the sequencing lanes. Two additional independent replicas of 1 million unique cDNA reads from the same blood draw were analyzed for two donors (one aged 18 to 30 and one aged 80 or older). Beyond this particular receptor, the publication reports: Observed TCR beta diversity per million T cells fell roughly linearly with age, and a significant reduction was already apparent by age approximately 41. The CMV infection status of donors was not known, potentially confounding age-related changes in expanded clonotypes. A strong correlation was found between observed TCR beta diversity and the percentage of naive T cells measured by flow cytometry. Because profiling used bulk unsorted PBMCs, naive and antigen-experienced compartments could not be compared conclusively. Compared with the aged group, the long-lived group had more naive CD4+ T cells, fewer expanded clones and increased TCR diversity, a pattern suggesting age selection. Total diversity estimates from one million sequenced T cells were considered lower bounds and underestimates.

The method was 5' RACE. Sequencing took place on an Illumina HiSeq 2500. The second PCR ran for about 6 to 12 cycles and used a J-beta primer mix along with a sample-barcoded 5' primer. Each TCR beta cDNA molecule received a unique molecular identifier from a template-switch 5' adaptor carrying 12 random nucleotides. Each sample yielded at least 2.5 million CDR3-containing paired-end reads. First-strand cDNA was synthesized from all RNA with the Mint cDNA synthesis kit, primed by a TRBC-specific oligonucleotide. After uracil-DNA glycosylase treatment, a first 18-cycle PCR used universal primers M1SS and BC2_uni_R on all cDNA. In the source study's methods: Normalization of each sample was performed by random selection of 1 million high-quality reads, each carrying a distinct molecular identifier. Instead of being binned into consensus sequences, reads with shared molecular identifiers were discarded. MiTCR, set to a Q25 quality threshold and the strictest error-elimination algorithm, was used for CDR3 identification, clonotype clustering and error correction. A nonparametric unseen species model with Euler transformation was used to estimate lower-bound total TCR beta diversity. The public reads were reprocessed in TCRdb via fastp at Q25 and MiXCR, keeping in-frame beta chains. Rows matching on CDR3 protein sequence are summarized as one entry with the most common DNA and genes. The V and J calls and clone size are TCRdb's, not the authors'. Across this sample there are 1.5 million to 2 million distinct CDR3 sequences, with 28% seen only once. The ten largest clones add up to 7% to 9% of the sample.

CDR1 and CDR2, per the germline V gene (reference sequence), are DFQATT and SNEGSKA. Inclusive of the bounding cysteine and phenylalanine, the CDR3 is 17 residues long. Of all the DNA, just the CDR3 is kept, 51 bases in frame from base 1. Relative to germline, V is missing 5 bases and J is missing 1 base, with 17 bases of the junction outside any gene match. This clonotype showed up just a few times. Its recognized antigen is unknown. No base-level quality is on record; no much larger clone is a single base apart. The donors were under 40 Caucasian individuals from Russia, aged 6 to 90 years, who were systemically healthy. Ten milliliters of peripheral blood were drawn from each donor into EDTA-treated Vacutainer tubes. Ficoll-Paque density-gradient centrifugation was used to isolate PBMCs, with at least 7 million obtained per sample. Trizol reagent was used to extract total RNA from the PBMCs, yielding at least 6 micrograms per sample. Naive CD45RAhigh/CD27high T cell percentages were measured by flow cytometry on a PBMC aliquot from every donor.

The sequenced sample was blood. The chain is made from TRBV20-1 and TRBJ2-7; 7 bases in the junction line up with TRBD2. The receptor was derived from a woman in her 30s in good health. The CDR3 amino acid sequence is: CSAVGGEPSGVSYEQYF. The DNA reads TGCAGTGCTGTAGGCGGAGAACCCAGCGGGGTATCCTACGAGCAGTACTTC.